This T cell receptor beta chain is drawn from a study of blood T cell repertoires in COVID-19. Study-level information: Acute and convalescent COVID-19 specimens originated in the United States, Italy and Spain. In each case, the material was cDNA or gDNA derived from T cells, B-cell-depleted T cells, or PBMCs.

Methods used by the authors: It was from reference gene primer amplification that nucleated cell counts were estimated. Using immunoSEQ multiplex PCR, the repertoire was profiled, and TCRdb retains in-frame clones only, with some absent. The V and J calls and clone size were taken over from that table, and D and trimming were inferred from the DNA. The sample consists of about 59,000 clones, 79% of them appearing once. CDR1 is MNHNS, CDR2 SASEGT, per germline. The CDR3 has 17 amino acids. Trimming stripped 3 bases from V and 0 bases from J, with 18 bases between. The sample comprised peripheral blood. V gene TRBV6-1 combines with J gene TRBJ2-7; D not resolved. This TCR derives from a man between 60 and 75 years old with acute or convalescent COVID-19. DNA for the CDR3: TGTGCCAGCAGTGAGAGGTGGTCGGCCGAAAGCTCCTACGAGCAGTACTTC. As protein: CASSERWSAESSYEQYF.